This TCR beta chain was observed in a study of cytomegalovirus exposure and HLA in healthy donors. PCR primers comprised 60 Vbeta and 13 Jbeta primers. Some clones are missing from TCRdb's copy, which holds only in-frame ones; the method was immunoSEQ multiplex PCR. This table holds 150,000 or so clones, roughly 78% found once. With 7 bases removed from V and 0 bases from J, the gap between germline ends came to 10 bases. Per germline, CDR1 MDHEN and CDR2 SYDVKM. The CDR3 extends over 15 amino acids. Study-level results: Per a later analysis, 15,000 to 20,000 TCR beta sequences showed association with HLA alleles at 0.05 false discovery rate.

In the case of this clone: Its antigen is not identified.

V and J are TRBV28 and TRBJ2-6; D might be TRBD1 (5 bases). The sequence was collected from a young man in good health and CMV-seropositive. Sequencing was performed on PBMCs. CDR3 amino acids: CASTNQGSGANVLTF. In DNA form, the CDR3 reads TGTGCCAGCACCAACCAGGGCTCTGGGGCCAACGTCCTGACTTTC.